The TCR beta chain under discussion was sequenced for a study of cytomegalovirus exposure and HLA in healthy donors (dated by TCRdb to about 2017). Turning to the overall study: An earlier analysis of a few hundred of the donors reported about 300 Gb of sequence data and roughly 120 million unique TCR beta sequences obtained from around 180 million T cells. Around 320 gigabases of sequencing data and 70 million to 85 million unique TCR sequences were included in an early release covering several hundred HLA-typed donors. Of the approximately 370 genotyped donors, 70% to 90% were placed in the genetic ancestry cluster associated with self-reported Caucasian donors. The study was designed to test whether signatures of past pathogen exposure could be identified by cataloging public T cell receptors. The study profiled the T cell repertoires of under 850 subjects by immunosequencing and related them to cytomegalovirus serostatus. Along with the roughly 670-subject first cohort, a separate validation cohort of more than 90 different subjects was used. The study combined high-throughput TCR immunosequencing, statistical association of individual TCRs with disease status, and machine learning to predict cytomegalovirus infection status. In a later analysis, previously published TCR beta repertoires from hundreds of donors were re-analyzed and high-resolution HLA genotyping was added so that TCR occurrence patterns could be studied. In the later analysis, no new phenotypic data were used to find candidate immune exposures; instead, reliance was placed on TCR beta sequences and their occurrence across donors. To decide whether each TCR beta V gene segment behaved as functional or pseudogenic, an earlier analysis of some 570 of the donors relied on high-throughput TCR beta sequencing. Donor age, sex, ethnicity and CMV serostatus were compiled alongside the repertoire data. A later genetic analysis took genome-wide SNP genotypes for about 55% of the 666 donors and used that subset as a discovery cohort. All discovery cohort repertoires had been generated using a single sequencing platform. HLA typing included class I and class II loci at four-digit resolution. Typing coverage differed by locus: A, B, C, DRB1 and DQB1 were typed in roughly 620-630 donors, DQA1 in approximately 520, DPA1 in some 610, and DPB1 in 400 to 490. A handful of DR-DQ haplotypes were treated as single units for association and clustering because of strong linkage in the cohort. On average, 235,054 unique TCR beta nucleotide sequences were sequenced per donor among 398 genotyped donors of the cohort, with about 17% of those sequences being non-productive. Here is what the overall study found, with its caveats: A cluster of highly shared sequence variants was judged likely to represent a technical artifact of the sequencing pipeline. While some public TCRs were present in many individuals, most TCR sequences turned up only very rarely across donors. Because HLA typing was missing for some donors at each locus, association tests included only the typed subset. In this cohort, only TCR beta chains were sequenced, and detectable features were limited by the absence of alpha or paired-chain data. A further reported finding was that TCR beta sequences accurately predicted the HLA-A and HLA-B alleles for most subjects in the first cohort. At a false discovery rate of 0.05, a later analysis linked approximately 18,000 TCR beta sequences to specific HLA alleles. In a later genetic analysis, a missense DCLRE1C variant was associated with V-gene and J-gene trimming of TCR beta chains, and the association was replicated in an independent cohort. The 87-base-pair reads could not distinguish some IMGT-functional V segments, including TRBV6-2 and TRBV6-3, so those segments were excluded. In a later analysis, several top co-occurrence clusters were reported to appear linked to parvovirus B19, influenza, CMV and Epstein-Barr virus. Three of the identified cytomegalovirus-associated TCR beta chains were confirmed in vitro to be specific for cytomegalovirus antigens. The presence/absence analyses assumed that sequencing depth was roughly uniform across donors, and that assumption may not be true. Cytomegalovirus status was reported to be diagnosed by the classifier with high specificity and sensitivity in both the original and validation cohorts. According to a later genetic analysis, donors in an Asian-associated ancestry cluster had fewer N-insertions in productive TCRs than the roughly 700-donor mean. It was suggested by the authors that the approach could potentially be generalized to other disease states and immunological phenotypes. Compared with equally common non-associated chains, HLA-associated TCR beta chains in a later analysis were more clonally expanded and had lower generation probabilities. In a later analysis, most CMV-associated TCR beta chains were found to appear HLA-restricted, with HLA associations seemingly driven largely by CMV exposure. In a later analysis, TCR association rates were found to vary across HLA loci, with the most associated TCRs seen for DRB1 alleles and the fewest for HLA-C alleles. Over 15 rarely observed V segments, including chromosome 9 orphons, were excluded from the earlier analysis of approximately 600 of the donors because counts were too low. A total of 164 TCR beta chains were listed by the study as associated with cytomegalovirus. Linkage disequilibrium might explain the correlated functional status among segregating V segments, but an unknown experimental factor could not be excluded. In an earlier analysis of 587 of the donors, most TCR beta V segments were observed in productive rearrangements about 90% or about 30% of the time, broadly matching IMGT annotations. CMV serostatus was the only immune exposure information available for the cohort. Assigning TCR associations to individual alleles was difficult when HLA alleles, especially DR and DQ, strongly co-occurred.

Library method: the immunoSEQ multiplex PCR assay. A mixture of 60 forward primers for TCR Vbeta segments and 13 reverse primers for TCR Jbeta segments was used in the multiplex PCR. The CDR3 region of rearranged TCR beta genes was amplified from genomic DNA by a multiplex PCR assay. The Illumina HiSeq System was used to sequence the amplified TCR beta libraries as 87-base-pair reads. On the study's bioinformatics: In a later analysis, some 80 million unique TCR beta chains were counted across the approximately 670 repertoires, and roughly 11 million of these chains were shared by at least two donors. To remove PCR and sequencing errors, raw reads were error-corrected and collapsed into unique sequences using a nearest-neighbor algorithm that merged closely related sequences. To assign V, D and J gene segments, CDR3 sequences were aligned to IMGT reference sequences. For a sequence to be retained, a match of at least six nucleotides to both a V gene segment and a J gene segment was required. Rearrangements were called productive when the CDR3 lacked stop codons and stayed in frame with V and J; all others were non-productive. Following IMGT convention, CDR3 was defined as the stretch from the second conserved V-encoded cysteine up to the conserved J-encoded phenylalanine. Sequences without an unambiguous match to a single V gene segment were excluded from the earlier analysis of several hundred of the donors. In an earlier analysis of approximately 560 of the donors, a V segment was called functional when productive rearrangements were above 56.7%, and segregating when the standard deviation between donors exceeded 5%. To diagnose cytomegalovirus status from the catalog of TCR beta chain sequences, a statistical classification framework was built. In a later analysis, TCR nucleotide sequences were compared against IMGT/GENE-DB human TR gene sequences so that V and J genes could be assigned. Using the TCRdist pipeline, a later analysis assigned CDR3 sequences along with most-parsimonious VDJ recombination scenarios. In a later analysis, each TCR beta chain was defined by its CDR3 amino acid sequence together with its V-gene family, and reads lacking a unique V-gene family were excluded. To address suspected cross-contamination and a sequencing artifact, a later analysis removed a few hundred highly shared, low-generation-probability nucleotide sequences. In a later analysis, a clonal expansion index was calculated for each public chain from normalized within-repertoire ranks of inferred template counts. In a later analysis, generation probabilities were computed with a VDJ recombination model fitted to out-of-frame rearrangements, and the resulting probabilities were checked against IGoR. Hypergeometric tests were used in a later analysis to score TCR-TCR, TCR-HLA and TCR-CMV co-occurrence, with a repertoire-size bias correction applied to the TCR pairs. A later analysis estimated false discovery rates by permuting HLA or CMV assignments 20 times. In a later analysis, co-occurring TCRs were grouped using DBSCAN, and TCRdist sequence similarity was added for clustering within HLA-allele-positive subsets. For co-occurrence clustering, repertoires with fewer than 30,000 or more than 120,000 public chains were excluded, along with a handful of repertoires with anomalous nucleotide sharing. This is the immuneACCESS table as TCRdb keeps it, with only in-frame sequences that have V and J called. A part of the clones is gone; compared with another copy, unresolved V genes explain less than half, and the rest is unexplained. V, J and clone size reflect that table, while D and trimming were determined from the DNA. The table for this sample lists approximately 130,000 clones; approximately 9% of them were counted only once. The top ten clones comprise roughly 6.4% of the sample.

The cohort comprised around 690 healthy bone marrow donors. All cohort members were sampled while nominally healthy, although unrecorded immune exposures were likely present. The donor was CMV seropositive and was included in the group of 250 to 300 seropositive cohort members. A peripheral blood sample was provided by each donor, and peripheral blood mononuclear cells were used for TCR beta sequencing. The Qiagen DNeasy Blood Extraction Kit was used to extract genomic DNA from the blood cell samples. This clone was seen more than once but under ten times. Which antigen it targets is not known. The input lacks base qualities; no much larger clone sits a single base away. For CDR1 and CDR2, the germline V gene lists SGHRS and YFSETQ. Reading from cysteine to phenylalanine, the CDR3 counts 16 amino acids. Just the 48-base CDR3 DNA is kept, in frame starting at base 1. The germline V and J ends show losses of 4 bases and 5 bases respectively, and no gene match explains 10 bases of the junction.

Sequences were obtained from PBMCs. This sequence was found in a woman in her thirties or forties in good health and CMV-seropositive. This receptor chain uses TRBV5-1 and TRBJ2-2, and TRBD2 aligns with 8 junction nucleotides. The DNA sequence is as follows: TGCGCCAGCAGCAAGGATTGGACTAGCAGTACCGGGGAGCTGTTTTTT. It encodes CASSKDWTSSTGELFF. Supplemented by the reference TRBV5-1 and TRBJ2-2 proteins around the CDR3, the complete variable domain is KAGVTQTPRYLIKTRGQQVTLSCSPISGHRSVSWYQQTPGQGLQFLFEYFSETQRNKGNFPGRFSGRQFSNSRSEMNVSTLELGDSALYLCASSKDWTSSTGELFFGEGSRLTVL.